This record covers a single T cell receptor beta chain. Trimming at V came to 6 bases and at J to 5 bases, leaving 9 bases not matched to a gene. CDR1 is LNHDA, CDR2 SQIVND, per germline (reference sequence). This CDR3 comprises 16 residues. This specimen comes from a study of cytomegalovirus exposure and HLA in healthy donors. PCR employed 60 Vbeta and 13 Jbeta primers. The method was immunoSEQ multiplex PCR; TCRdb's version includes in-frame clones alone and lacks a portion of them. The table lists about 180,000 clones, around 77% of them singletons, with about 2.4% in the top ten. The sequence was obtained from a man between 60 and 75 years old in good health and CMV-seronegative. V is TRBV19 and J is TRBJ2-1; 11 bases fit TRBD2. Sequenced material: PBMCs. CDR3: CASSGPGLAAHNEQFF. CDR3 nucleotides: TGTGCCAGTAGCGGACCGGGACTAGCGGCCCACAATGAGCAGTTCTTC.